This T cell receptor beta chain emerged from a study of blood T cells in healthy people across ages. This clonotype was counted a single time. No antigen is known for it. A second PCR, run for roughly 7 to 11 cycles, used a sample-barcoded 5' primer plus a J-beta primer mix. From the 5' RACE reads, TCRdb called clonotypes with MiXCR, one entry per CDR3 protein. Altogether hundreds of thousands of distinct CDR3 sequences are present, 56% being singletons, with the ten largest covering 20% to 30%. Whole-study results and caveats: Older individuals had lower TCR beta diversity per million T cells (the decline was roughly linear). Researchers judged that diversity estimates from one million T cells fell short of true values.

Trimming took 3 bases from V and 11 from J; bases not matched to a gene: 13. Germline V lookup: CDR1 SGHDT, CDR2 YYEEEE. The CDR3 has 14 amino acids. This chain joins TRBV5-6 and TRBJ2-5, with TRBD1 matching over 7 bases. This receptor was taken from a man aged 35 to 55 in good health. Sequences were obtained from blood. The CDR3 coding sequence is TGTGCCAGCAGCTCGACAGGGTCAGGCAATGAGCAGTACTTC. This codes for CASSSTGSGNEQYF.